This T cell receptor beta chain appears in the sequencing data of a study of blood T cell repertoires in COVID-19. How the authors handled the data: Amplification of reference gene primers provided the estimated nucleated cell counts. Assay: immunoSEQ multiplex PCR; the TCRdb copy retains only in-frame clones and omits some. V and J calls and clone size follow that table, whereas D and trimming were derived from the DNA. The table lists about 120,000 clones, around three quarters of them singletons. This CDR3 is built from 14 residues. CDR1 MNHEY and CDR2 SVGAGI come from the germline V gene. J lost 2 bases, V lost 5 bases, and 2 bases had no gene match.

The chain links TRBV6-5 to TRBJ2-1; 8 nucleotides match TRBD1. Sequencing input: peripheral blood. This receptor was obtained from a man in his 70s with acute or convalescent COVID-19. The CDR3 DNA reads as TGTGCCAGCAGTAGACAGGGGACCTACAATGAGCAGTTCTTC. This gives the protein CASSRQGTYNEQFF.